What follows describes a single T cell receptor beta chain. Antigen: not known. The data derive from a study of cytomegalovirus exposure and HLA in healthy donors. At the time of sampling, donors were nominally healthy, though unrecorded immune exposures were likely. Study-wide findings and caveats: A few chains tied to CMV proved CMV antigen-specific in vitro. Later analysis identified 17,000 or so TCR beta sequences associated with HLA alleles, using a false discovery rate threshold of 0.05.

V dropped 6 bases and J dropped 4 bases, with 10 bases sitting between them. Germline V lookup: CDR1 SNHLY, CDR2 FYNNEI. This CDR3 comprises 13 residues. The study ran its PCR with 60 Vbeta and 13 Jbeta primers. Here immunoSEQ multiplex PCR was the method, and the copy in TCRdb shows in-frame clones only, minus some. This sample's table reports roughly 34,000 clones. The J gene is TRBJ1-5, the V gene TRBV2; no definite D call. The sample consisted of PBMCs. The source is a man aged 35-49 years in good health and CMV-seronegative. The CDR3 is CASRTFENQPQHF. The CDR3, as DNA: TGTGCCAGCAGGACATTTGAAAATCAGCCCCAGCATTTT. Complete variable domain (other parts from reference TRBV2 and TRBJ1-5): EPEVTQTPSHQVTQMGQEVILRCVPISNHLYFYWYRQILGQKVEFLVSFYNNEISEKSEIFDDQFSVERPDGSNFTLKIRSTKLEDSAMYFCASRTFENQPQHFGDGTRLSIL.